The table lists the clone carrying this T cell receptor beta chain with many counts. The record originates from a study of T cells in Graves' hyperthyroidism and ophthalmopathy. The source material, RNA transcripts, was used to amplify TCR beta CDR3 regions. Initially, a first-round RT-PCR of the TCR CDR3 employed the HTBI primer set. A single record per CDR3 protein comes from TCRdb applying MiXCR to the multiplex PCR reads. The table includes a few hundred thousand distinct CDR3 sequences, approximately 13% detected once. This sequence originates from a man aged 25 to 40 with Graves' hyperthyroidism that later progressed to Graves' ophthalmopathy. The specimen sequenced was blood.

The CDR3 loop reads CASSPRDRSQPQHF. The CDR3, as DNA: TGTGCCAGCAGCCCCCGGGACAGGAGTCAGCCCCAGCATTTT. V and J are TRBV28 and TRBJ1-5; 8 nucleotides agree with TRBD1. Per germline, CDR1 MDHEN and CDR2 SYDVKM. The CDR3 extends over 14 amino acids. The junction had 7 bases not matched to a gene; V was cut back by 6 bases and J by 6 bases. The entire variable domain, with the rest obtained from reference TRBV28 and TRBJ1-5, is as follows: DVKVTQSSRYLVKRTGEKVFLECVQDMDHENMFWYRQDPGLGLRLIYFSYDVKMKEKGDIPEGYSVSREKKERFSLILESASTNQTSMYLCASSPRDRSQPQHFGDGTRLSIL.